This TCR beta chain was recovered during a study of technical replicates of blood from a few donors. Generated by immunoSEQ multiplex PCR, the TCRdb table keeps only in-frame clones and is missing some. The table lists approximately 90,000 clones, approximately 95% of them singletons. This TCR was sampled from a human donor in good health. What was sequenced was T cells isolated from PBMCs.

The DNA for the CDR3 is TGTGCCAGTAGTACCTCAGGGCCGGAGACCCAGTACTTC. Encoded protein: CASSTSGPETQYF. The chain recombines TRBV19 with TRBJ2-5, with D possibly being TRBD1 (5 bases). The CDR3 spans 13 residues. The V end lost 4 bases, the J end lost 5 bases, and 11 bases lay between the germline ends. Germline V gives CDR1 LNHDA, CDR2 SQIVND (reference sequence).